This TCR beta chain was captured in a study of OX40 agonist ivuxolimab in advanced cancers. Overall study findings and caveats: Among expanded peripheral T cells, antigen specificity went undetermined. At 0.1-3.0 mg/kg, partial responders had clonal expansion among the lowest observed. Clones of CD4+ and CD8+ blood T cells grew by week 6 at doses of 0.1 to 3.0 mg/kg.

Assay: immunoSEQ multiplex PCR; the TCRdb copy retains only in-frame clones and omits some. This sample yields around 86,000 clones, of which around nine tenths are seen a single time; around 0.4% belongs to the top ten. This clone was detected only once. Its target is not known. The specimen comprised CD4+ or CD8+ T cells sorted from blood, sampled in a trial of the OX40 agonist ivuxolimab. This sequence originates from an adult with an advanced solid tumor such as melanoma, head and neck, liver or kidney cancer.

The CDR3 here is CASSEGPVNTEAFF. CDR3 DNA sequence: TGTGCCAGCAGTGAAGGCCCAGTGAACACTGAAGCTTTCTTT. This rearrangement joins TRBV2 to TRBJ1-1; unclear D gene. V was pared by 1 base and J by 0 bases, with 6 bases between. The CDR3 loop spans 14 amino acids. Per germline, CDR1 SNHLY and CDR2 FYNNEI.